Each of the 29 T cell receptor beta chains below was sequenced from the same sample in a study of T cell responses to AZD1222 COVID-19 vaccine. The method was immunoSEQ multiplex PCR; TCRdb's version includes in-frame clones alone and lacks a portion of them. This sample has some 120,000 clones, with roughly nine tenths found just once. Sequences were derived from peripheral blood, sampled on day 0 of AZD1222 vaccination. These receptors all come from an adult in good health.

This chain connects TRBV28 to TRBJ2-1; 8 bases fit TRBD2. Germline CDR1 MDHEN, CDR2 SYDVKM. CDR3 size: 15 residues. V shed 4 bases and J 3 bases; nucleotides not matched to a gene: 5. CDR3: CASSSGLGGYNEQFF. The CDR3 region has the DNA TGTGCCAGCAGTTCGGGACTAGGCGGCTACAATGAGCAGTTCTTC.

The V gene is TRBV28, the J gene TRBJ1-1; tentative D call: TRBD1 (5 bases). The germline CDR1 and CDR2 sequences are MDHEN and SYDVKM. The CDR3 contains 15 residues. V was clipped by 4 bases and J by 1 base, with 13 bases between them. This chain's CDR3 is CASSSPSTGNTEAFF. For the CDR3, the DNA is TGTGCCAGCAGTTCTCCCTCCACAGGGAACACTGAAGCTTTCTTT.

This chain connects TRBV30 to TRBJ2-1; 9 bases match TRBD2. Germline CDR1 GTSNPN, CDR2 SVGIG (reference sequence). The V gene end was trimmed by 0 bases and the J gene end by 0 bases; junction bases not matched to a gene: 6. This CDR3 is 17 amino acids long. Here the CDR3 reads CAWSVGGRGLSYNEQFF. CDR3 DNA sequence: TGTGCCTGGAGTGTAGGCGGGAGGGGACTCTCCTACAATGAGCAGTTCTTC. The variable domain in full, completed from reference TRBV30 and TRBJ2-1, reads SQTIHQWPATLVQPVGSPLSLECTVEGTSNPNLYWYRQAAGRGLQLLFYSVGIGQISSEVPQNLSASRPQDRQFILSSKKLLLSDSGFYLCAWSVGGRGLSYNEQFFGPGTRLTVL.

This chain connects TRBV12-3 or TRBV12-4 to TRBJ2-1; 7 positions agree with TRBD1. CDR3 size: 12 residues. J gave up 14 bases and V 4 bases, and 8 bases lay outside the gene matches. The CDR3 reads CASSSRDSVKFF. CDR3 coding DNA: TGTGCCAGCAGTTCCCGGGACAGTGTGAAGTTCTTC.

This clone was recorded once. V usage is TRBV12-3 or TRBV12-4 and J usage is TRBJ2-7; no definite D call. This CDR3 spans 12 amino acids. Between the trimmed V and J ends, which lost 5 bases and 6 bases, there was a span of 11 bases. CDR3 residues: CASSPRPGEQYF. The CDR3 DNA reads TGTGCCAGCAGTCCGCGACCGGGCGAGCAGTACTTC.

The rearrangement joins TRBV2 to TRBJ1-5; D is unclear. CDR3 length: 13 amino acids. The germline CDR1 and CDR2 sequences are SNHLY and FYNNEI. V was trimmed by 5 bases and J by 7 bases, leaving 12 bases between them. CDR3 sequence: CASSNDLQQPQHF. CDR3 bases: TGTGCCAGCAGTAATGACCTCCAACAGCCCCAGCATTTT.

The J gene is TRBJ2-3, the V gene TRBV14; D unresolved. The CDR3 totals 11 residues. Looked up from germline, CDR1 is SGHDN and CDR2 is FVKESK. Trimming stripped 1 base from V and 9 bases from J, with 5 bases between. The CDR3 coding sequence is TGTGCCAGCAGCCAAGCGAGGACGCAGTATTTT. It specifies CASSQARTQYF.

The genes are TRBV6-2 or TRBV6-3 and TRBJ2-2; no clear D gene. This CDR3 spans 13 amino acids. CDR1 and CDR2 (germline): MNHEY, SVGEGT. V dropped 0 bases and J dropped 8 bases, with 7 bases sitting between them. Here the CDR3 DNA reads TGTGCCAGCAGTTACTCGTCCAGGGGGGAGCTGTTTTTT. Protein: CASSYSSRGELFF.

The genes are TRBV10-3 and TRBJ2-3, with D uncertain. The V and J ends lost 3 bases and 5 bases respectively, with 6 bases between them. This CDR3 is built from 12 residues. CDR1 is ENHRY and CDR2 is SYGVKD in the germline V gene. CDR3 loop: CAISELGDTQYF. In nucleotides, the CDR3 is TGTGCCATCAGTGAATTGGGAGATACGCAGTATTTT.

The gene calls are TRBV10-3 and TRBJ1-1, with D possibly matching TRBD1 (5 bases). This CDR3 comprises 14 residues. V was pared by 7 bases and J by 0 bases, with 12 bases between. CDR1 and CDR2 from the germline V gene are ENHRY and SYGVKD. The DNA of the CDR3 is TGTGCCATCAAGGGGTGGGGGGTGAACACTGAAGCTTTCTTT. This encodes CAIKGWGVNTEAFF.

CDR3 in DNA: TGTGCCAGCACCGTCGAAACAGGAGTTGAGACCCAGTACTTC. It codes for CASTVETGVETQYF. The genes are TRBV2 and TRBJ2-5, with a possible D match to TRBD1 (5 bases). The germline CDR1 and CDR2 sequences are SNHLY and FYNNEI. V lost 7 bases to trimming and J lost 5 bases, with 17 bases between them. The CDR3 extends over 14 amino acids. The whole variable domain, filled in from reference TRBV2 and TRBJ2-5, reads EPEVTQTPSHQVTQMGQEVILRCVPISNHLYFYWYRQILGQKVEFLVSFYNNEISEKSEIFDDQFSVERPDGSNFTLKIRSTKLEDSAMYFCASTVETGVETQYFGPGTRLLVL.

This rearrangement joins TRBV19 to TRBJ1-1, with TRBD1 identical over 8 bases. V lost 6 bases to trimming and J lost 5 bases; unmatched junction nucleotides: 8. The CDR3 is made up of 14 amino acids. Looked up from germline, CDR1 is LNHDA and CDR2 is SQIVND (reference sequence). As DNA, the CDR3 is TGTGCCAGTAGCCTCGCCCAGGGGGCTACTGAAGCTTTCTTT. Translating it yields CASSLAQGATEAFF.

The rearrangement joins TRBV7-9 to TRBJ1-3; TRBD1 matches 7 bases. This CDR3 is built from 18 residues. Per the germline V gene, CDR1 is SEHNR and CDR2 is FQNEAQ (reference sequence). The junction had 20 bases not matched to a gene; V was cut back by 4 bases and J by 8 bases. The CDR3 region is CASSSLQPRGQYRDTIYF. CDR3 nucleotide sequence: TGTGCCAGCAGCTCTCTCCAACCGCGGGGACAGTACAGAGACACCATATATTTT. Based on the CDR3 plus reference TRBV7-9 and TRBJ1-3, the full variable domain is DTGVSQNPRHKITKRGQNVTFRCDPISEHNRLYWYRQTLGQGPEFLTYFQNEAQLEKSRLLSDRFSAERPKGSFSTLEIQRTEQGDSAMYLCASSSLQPRGQYRDTIYFGEGSWLTVV.

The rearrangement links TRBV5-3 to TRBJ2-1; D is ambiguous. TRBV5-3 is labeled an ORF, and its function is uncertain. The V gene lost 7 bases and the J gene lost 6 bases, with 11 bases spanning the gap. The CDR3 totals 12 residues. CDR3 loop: CARCPARNEQFF. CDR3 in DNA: TGTGCCAGATGCCCCGCCCGCAATGAGCAGTTCTTC.

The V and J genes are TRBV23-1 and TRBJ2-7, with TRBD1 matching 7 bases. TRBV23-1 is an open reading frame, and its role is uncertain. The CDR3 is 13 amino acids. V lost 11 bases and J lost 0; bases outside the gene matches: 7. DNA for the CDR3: TGCGCCGGGAAACAGGGGATCTCCTACGAGCAGTACTTC. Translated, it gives CAGKQGISYEQYF.

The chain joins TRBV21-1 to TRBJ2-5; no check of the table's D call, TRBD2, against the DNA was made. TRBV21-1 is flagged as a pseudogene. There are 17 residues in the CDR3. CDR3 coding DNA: TGTGCCAGCAGCACCGGACTAGCGGGAGACCACATAAAGACCCAGTACTTC. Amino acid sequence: CASSTGLAGDHIKTQYF.

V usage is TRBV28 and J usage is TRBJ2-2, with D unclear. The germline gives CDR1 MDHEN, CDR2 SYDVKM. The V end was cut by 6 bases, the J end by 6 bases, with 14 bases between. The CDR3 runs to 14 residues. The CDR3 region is CASSLSPPAGELFF. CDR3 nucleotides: TGTGCCAGCAGCCTTTCGCCGCCCGCCGGGGAGCTGTTTTTT.

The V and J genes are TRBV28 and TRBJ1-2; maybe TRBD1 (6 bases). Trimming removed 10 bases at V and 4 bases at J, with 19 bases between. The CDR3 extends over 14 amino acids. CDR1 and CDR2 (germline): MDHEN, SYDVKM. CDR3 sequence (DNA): TGTGCCACCGGGGAACGGGGGGCGCGCTATGGCTACACCTTC. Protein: CATGERGARYGYTF.

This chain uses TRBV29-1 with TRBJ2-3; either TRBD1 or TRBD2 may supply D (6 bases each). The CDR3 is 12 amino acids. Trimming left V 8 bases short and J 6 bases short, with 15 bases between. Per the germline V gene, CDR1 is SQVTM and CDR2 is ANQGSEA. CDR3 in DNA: TGCAGCACCGGGGGCCCGGACGATACGCAGTATTTT. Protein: CSTGGPDDTQYF.

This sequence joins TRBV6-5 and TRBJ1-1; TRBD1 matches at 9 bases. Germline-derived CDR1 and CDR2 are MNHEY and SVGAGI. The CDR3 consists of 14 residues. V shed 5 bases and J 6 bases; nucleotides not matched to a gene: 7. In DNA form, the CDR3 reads TGTGCCAGCAGTCCCCGGACAGGGGTCGCTGAAGCTTTCTTT. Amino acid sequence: CASSPRTGVAEAFF.

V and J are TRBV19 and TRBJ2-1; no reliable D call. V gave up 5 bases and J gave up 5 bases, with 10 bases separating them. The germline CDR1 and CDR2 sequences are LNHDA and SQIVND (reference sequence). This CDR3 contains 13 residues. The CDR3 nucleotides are TGTGCCAGTAGTCCGGCGCGTAACAATGAGCAGTTCTTC. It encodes CASSPARNNEQFF.

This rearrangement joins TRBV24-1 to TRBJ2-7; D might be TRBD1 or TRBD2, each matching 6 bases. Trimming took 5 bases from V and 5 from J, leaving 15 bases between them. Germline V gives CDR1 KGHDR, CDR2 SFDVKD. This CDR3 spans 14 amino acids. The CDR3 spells CATSGRGISNEQYF. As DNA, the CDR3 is TGTGCCACCAGTGGGAGGGGGATAAGCAACGAGCAGTACTTC.

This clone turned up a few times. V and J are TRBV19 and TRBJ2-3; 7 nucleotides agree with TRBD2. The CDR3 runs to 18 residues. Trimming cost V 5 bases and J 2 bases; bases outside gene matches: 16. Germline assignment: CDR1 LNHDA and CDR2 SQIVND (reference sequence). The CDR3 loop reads CASSFKTSSGTSTDTQYF. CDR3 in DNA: TGTGCCAGTAGTTTCAAGACTAGCTCTGGTACCTCCACAGATACGCAGTATTTT.

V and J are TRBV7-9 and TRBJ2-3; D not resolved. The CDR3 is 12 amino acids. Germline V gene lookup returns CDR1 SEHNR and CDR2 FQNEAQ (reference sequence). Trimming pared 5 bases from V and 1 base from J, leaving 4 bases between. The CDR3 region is CASSPGTDTQYF. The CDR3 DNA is TGTGCCAGCAGCCCGGGCACAGATACGCAGTATTTT.

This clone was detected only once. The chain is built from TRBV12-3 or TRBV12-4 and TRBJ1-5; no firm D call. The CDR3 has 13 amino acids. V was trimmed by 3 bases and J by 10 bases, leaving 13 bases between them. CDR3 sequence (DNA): TGTGCCAGCAGTTTGGACCACCAGAGACCCCAGCATTTT. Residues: CASSLDHQRPQHF.

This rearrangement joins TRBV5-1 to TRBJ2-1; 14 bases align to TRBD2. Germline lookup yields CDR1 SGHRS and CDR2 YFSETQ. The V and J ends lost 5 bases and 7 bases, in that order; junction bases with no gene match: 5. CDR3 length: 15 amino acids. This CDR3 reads CASRGLAGVRNEQFF. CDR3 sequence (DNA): TGCGCCAGCAGGGGACTAGCGGGAGTGAGGAATGAGCAGTTCTTC. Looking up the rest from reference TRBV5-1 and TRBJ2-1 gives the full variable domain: KAGVTQTPRYLIKTRGQQVTLSCSPISGHRSVSWYQQTPGQGLQFLFEYFSETQRNKGNFPGRFSGRQFSNSRSEMNVSTLELGDSALYLCASRGLAGVRNEQFFGPGTRLTVL.

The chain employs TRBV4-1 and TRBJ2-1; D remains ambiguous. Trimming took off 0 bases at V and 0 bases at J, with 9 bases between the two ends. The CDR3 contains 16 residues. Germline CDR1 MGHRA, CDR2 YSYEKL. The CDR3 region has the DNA TGCGCCAGCAGCCAAGACTCACCTAGCTCCTACAATGAGCAGTTCTTC. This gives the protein CASSQDSPSSYNEQFF.

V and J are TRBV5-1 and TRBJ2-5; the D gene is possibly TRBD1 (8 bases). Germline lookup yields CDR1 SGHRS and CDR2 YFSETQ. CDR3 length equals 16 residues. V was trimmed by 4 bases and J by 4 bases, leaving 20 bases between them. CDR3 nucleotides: TGCGCCAGCAGCAACCTAGGACAGGGAGGGGGAGAGACCCAGTACTTC. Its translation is CASSNLGQGGGETQYF.

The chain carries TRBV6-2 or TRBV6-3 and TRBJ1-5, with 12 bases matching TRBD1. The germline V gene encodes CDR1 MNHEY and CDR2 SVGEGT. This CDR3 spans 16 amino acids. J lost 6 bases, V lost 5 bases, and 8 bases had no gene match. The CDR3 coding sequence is TGTGCCAGCAGTCATACCGGGACAGGGGGCGGTCAGCCCCAGCATTTT. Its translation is CASSHTGTGGGQPQHF.